The rows below give T cell receptor beta chains drawn from one sample of a study of T cells in localized non-small cell lung cancer. Repertoires were generated with immunoSEQ multiplex PCR, while TCRdb's copy carries only in-frame clones and drops some. The sample lists 23,000 or so clones; roughly nine tenths were seen once. The starting material was peripheral blood, obtained before any cancer treatment. These TCRs come from an older male donor with stage I squamous cell lung carcinoma. The CDR3 runs from the conserved cysteine through the conserved F or W. The D gene is left open where the match is weak. Rows give clone size only sometimes, using once, few, many, or a class for an expanded clone.

CDR3 DNA: TGCGCCAGCAGCCTGGAAGGGGCCTCCGGAAACACCATATATTTT; CDR3 protein: CASSLEGASGNTIYF; clone size: NA; J gene: TRBJ1-3; V gene: TRBV5-1; D gene: NA
CDR3 DNA: TGTGCCACCAGCAGCGGGACAGGGGTACTCTCTGAAGCTTTCTTT; CDR3 protein: CATSSGTGVLSEAFF; clone size: NA; J gene: TRBJ1-1; V gene: TRBV15; D gene: TRBD1
CDR3 DNA: TGTGCCAGCAAGCGGGGGGGCTATGGCTACACCTTC; CDR3 protein: CASKRGGYGYTF; clone size: NA; J gene: TRBJ1-2; V gene: TRBV7-2; D gene: NA
CDR3 DNA: TGTGCCAGCAGCTTACGTGCTGGCAGGGCGGCAGATACGCAGTATTTT; CDR3 protein: CASSLRAGRAADTQYF; clone size: NA; J gene: TRBJ2-3; V gene: TRBV7-9; D gene: NA
CDR3 DNA: TGTGCCAGCATGTTTAGTCATAATTCACCCCTCCACTTT; CDR3 protein: CASMFSHNSPLHF; clone size: NA; J gene: TRBJ1-6; V gene: TRBV6-1; D gene: NA
CDR3 DNA: TGTGCCACCACTAGGGTTTTGTTTGAGACCCAGTACTTC; CDR3 protein: CATTRVLFETQYF; clone size: NA; J gene: TRBJ2-5; V gene: TRBV6-1; D gene: NA
CDR3 DNA: TGTGCCAGCAGCGTTCTAGGGAGCGGGAGTGCTCACGAGCAGTACTTC; CDR3 protein: CASSVLGSGSAHEQYF; clone size: NA; J gene: TRBJ2-7; V gene: TRBV9; D gene: TRBD2
CDR3 DNA: TGTGCCAGCAGCGCTTATTACGGAAACACCATATATTTT; CDR3 protein: CASSAYYGNTIYF; clone size: NA; J gene: TRBJ1-3; V gene: TRBV9; D gene: NA
CDR3 DNA: TGTGCCAGTAGTGACAGGGGGCTTAAAGATACGCAGTATTTT; CDR3 protein: CASSDRGLKDTQYF; clone size: NA; J gene: TRBJ2-3; V gene: TRBV19; D gene: TRBD1
CDR3 DNA: TGTGCCAGCAGCCCGTGGGACCGAGAATCGTTTATGGACACTGAAGCTTTCTTT; CDR3 protein: CASSPWDRESFMDTEAFF; clone size: NA; J gene: TRBJ1-1; V gene: TRBV21-1; D gene: NA
CDR3 DNA: TGTGCCAGCAGTCGTCGGGGGGATACGCAGTATTTT; CDR3 protein: CASSRRGDTQYF; clone size: NA; J gene: TRBJ2-3; V gene: TRBV6-5; D gene: NA
CDR3 DNA: TGCGCCAGCAGCTTGAGCGTGAGGAACACTGAAGCTTTCTTT; CDR3 protein: CASSLSVRNTEAFF; clone size: NA; J gene: TRBJ1-1; V gene: TRBV5-1; D gene: NA
CDR3 DNA: TGCAGCGTTGGACAAGGGGGCGACTACACCTTC; CDR3 protein: CSVGQGGDYTF; clone size: NA; J gene: TRBJ1-2; V gene: TRBV29-1; D gene: TRBD1
CDR3 DNA: TGTGCCAGCCAACCAAGGGGGGGACTTAATTCACCCCTCCACTTT; CDR3 protein: CASQPRGGLNSPLHF; clone size: NA; J gene: TRBJ1-6; V gene: TRBV7-2; D gene: NA
CDR3 DNA: TGTGCCAGCAGCAAAGAAGTTGGGAAGGAGGGCGGGACAGTCCCGGGGTACAATGAGCAGTTCTTC; CDR3 protein: CASSKEVGKEGGTVPGYNEQFF; clone size: NA; J gene: TRBJ2-1; V gene: TRBV21-1; D gene: NA
CDR3 DNA: TGTGCCAGCAGCGACCGACAGAACTACGAGCAGTACTTC; CDR3 protein: CASSDRQNYEQYF; clone size: NA; J gene: TRBJ2-7; V gene: TRBV7-2; D gene: NA
CDR3 DNA: TGTGCCAGCAGTCTTCCTGGGGGGGGCAATCAGCCCCAGCATTTT; CDR3 protein: CASSLPGGGNQPQHF; clone size: NA; J gene: TRBJ1-5; V gene: TRBV28; D gene: NA
CDR3 DNA: TGTGCCAGCAGCGTAGCCGGGCTAGGCGGCTACACCTTC; CDR3 protein: CASSVAGLGGYTF; clone size: NA; J gene: TRBJ1-2; V gene: TRBV9; D gene: NA
CDR3 DNA: TGTGCCAGTAGTATTTTGGGGGACCGATCGCAGTTCTTC; CDR3 protein: CASSILGDRSQFF; clone size: NA; J gene: TRBJ2-1; V gene: TRBV19; D gene: NA
CDR3 DNA: TGTGCCAGCAGTTTAACCGCCGGGAGGGGGACTGAAGCTTTCTTT; CDR3 protein: CASSLTAGRGTEAFF; clone size: once; J gene: TRBJ1-1; V gene: TRBV27; D gene: NA
CDR3 DNA: TGTGCCATCAGTGAGTCGACGACTAGCAGGCAGCAGTACTTC; CDR3 protein: CAISESTTSRQQYF; clone size: NA; J gene: TRBJ2-7; V gene: TRBV10-3; D gene: TRBD2
CDR3 DNA: TGTGCCAGCTCACACGACCCCAGCTCTGGAAACACCATATATTTT; CDR3 protein: CASSHDPSSGNTIYF; clone size: NA; J gene: TRBJ1-3; V gene: TRBV18; D gene: NA
CDR3 DNA: TGTGCCAGCAGCTTAGGGAACAGGAAAAACATTCAGTACTTC; CDR3 protein: CASSLGNRKNIQYF; clone size: NA; J gene: TRBJ2-4; V gene: TRBV7-2; D gene: NA
CDR3 DNA: TGTGCCAGCAGCCAGACCAGCGGGGGATACAATGAGCAGTTCTTC; CDR3 protein: CASSQTSGGYNEQFF; clone size: NA; J gene: TRBJ2-1; V gene: TRBV5-6; D gene: TRBD2
CDR3 DNA: TGCGCCAGCAGCCCCCTGGGGACCACGAACACCGGGGAGCTGTTTTTT; CDR3 protein: CASSPLGTTNTGELFF; clone size: NA; J gene: TRBJ2-2; V gene: TRBV5-1; D gene: NA
CDR3 DNA: TGTGCTAGCAGCTTAGTGGCAGATCCCACCGAGACCCAGTACTTC; CDR3 protein: CASSLVADPTETQYF; clone size: NA; J gene: TRBJ2-5; V gene: TRBV7-7; D gene: NA
CDR3 DNA: TGTGCCAGCAGCTTCGTTCGGACAGGGCACGAGACCCAGTACTTC; CDR3 protein: CASSFVRTGHETQYF; clone size: NA; J gene: TRBJ2-5; V gene: TRBV7-2; D gene: TRBD1
CDR3 DNA: TGTGCCAGCAGCCCTCTCCGGACAGGGGGCCAGGAGACCCAGTACTTC; CDR3 protein: CASSPLRTGGQETQYF; clone size: NA; J gene: TRBJ2-5; V gene: TRBV7-9; D gene: TRBD1
CDR3 DNA: TGTGCCACTTCCGGGGGTATAACAGATACGCAGTATTTT; CDR3 protein: CATSGGITDTQYF; clone size: NA; J gene: TRBJ2-3; V gene: TRBV19; D gene: NA
CDR3 DNA: TGTGCCAGCAGTTCCTTCGGGCAGCCCCAGCATTTT; CDR3 protein: CASSSFGQPQHF; clone size: NA; J gene: TRBJ1-5; V gene: TRBV6-1; D gene: NA
CDR3 DNA: TGCGCCAGCAGCCCGATGATTACCCAACCGTTCGAGCAGTACTTC; CDR3 protein: CASSPMITQPFEQYF; clone size: NA; J gene: TRBJ2-7; V gene: TRBV5-1; D gene: NA
CDR3 DNA: TGTGCCAGCAGCCCCCAGGGGCAGCCCCAGCATTTT; CDR3 protein: CASSPQGQPQHF; clone size: NA; J gene: TRBJ1-5; V gene: TRBV7-9; D gene: NA
CDR3 DNA: TGCGCCAGCAGCCAAGCGGAGGCGGCTAGCGGATACAATGAGCAGTTCTTC; CDR3 protein: CASSQAEAASGYNEQFF; clone size: NA; J gene: TRBJ2-1; V gene: TRBV4-1; D gene: TRBD2
CDR3 DNA: TGTGCCAGCAGTGAATATGGTGGGGGGCCAAAAGGAGATACGCAGTATTTT; CDR3 protein: CASSEYGGGPKGDTQYF; clone size: once; J gene: TRBJ2-3; V gene: TRBV25-1; D gene: NA